This passage covers 21 T cell receptor beta chains from one sample sequenced in a study of blood T cell repertoires in COVID-19. Clones were read by immunoSEQ multiplex PCR, and TCRdb kept only the in-frame ones, dropping some. The sample has approximately 270,000 clones, about nine tenths seen once; the top ten hold approximately 9%. What was sequenced was peripheral blood. These receptors originate from a man in his forties with active or convalescent COVID-19.

The chain is built from TRBV9 and TRBJ2-5; no clear D gene. Germline V gives CDR1 SGDLS, CDR2 YYNGEE. This CDR3 has 14 amino acids. V was trimmed by 0 bases and J by 5 bases, leaving 11 bases between them. In DNA form, the CDR3 reads TGTGCCAGCAGCGTAGTTGGGCAGGCGGAGACCCAGTACTTC. It translates to CASSVVGQAETQYF.

The table lists this clone with a count of one. CDR3 loop: CASSHPIESSYEQYF. CDR3 nucleotide sequence: TGTGCCAGCAGTCATCCAATTGAGAGCTCCTACGAGCAGTACTTC. This chain joins TRBV28 and TRBJ2-7; D is unclear. Germline V gene lookup returns CDR1 MDHEN and CDR2 SYDVKM. Deletions cut 5 bases from V and 0 bases from J, with 14 bases between. The CDR3 contains 15 residues.

V and J are TRBV5-1 and TRBJ2-7; no clear D gene. Trimming took off 1 base at V and 6 bases at J, with 26 bases between the two ends. This CDR3 spans 18 amino acids. Germline loops: CDR1 SGHRS, CDR2 YFSETQ. The CDR3 sequence: CASSLRLMVGSLSSEQYF. In DNA, the CDR3 is TGCGCCAGCAGCTTGAGGCTGATGGTCGGCTCTCTCTCTAGCGAGCAGTACTTC.

The rearrangement uses TRBV4-1 and TRBJ2-7; 14 positions agree with TRBD2. J lost 4 bases, V lost 3 bases, and 5 bases had no gene match. CDR1 is MGHRA, CDR2 YSYEKL, per germline. This CDR3 region has 16 residues. The CDR3 region is CASSQAGTSGRYEQYF. CDR3 coding DNA: TGCGCCAGCAGCCAGGCCGGGACTAGCGGGAGATACGAGCAGTACTTC.

V and J are TRBV2 and TRBJ2-7; 9 bases are shared with TRBD2. Germline V CDR1 and CDR2: SNHLY, FYNNEI. The CDR3 covers 16 residues. Germline trimming cut 1 base from V and 3 bases from J; bases unmatched to any gene: 7. CDR3 amino acids: CASSEGSGRTYYEQYF. CDR3 DNA: TGTGCCAGCAGTGAAGGGAGCGGGAGGACCTACTACGAGCAGTACTTC. Together with reference TRBV2 and TRBJ2-7, the CDR3 gives the full variable domain: EPEVTQTPSHQVTQMGQEVILRCVPISNHLYFYWYRQILGQKVEFLVSFYNNEISEKSEIFDDQFSVERPDGSNFTLKIRSTKLEDSAMYFCASSEGSGRTYYEQYFGPGTRLTVT.

V and J are TRBV6-5 and TRBJ2-1; tentative D call: TRBD1 (6 bases). Trimming stripped 7 bases from V and 7 bases from J, with 14 bases between. CDR3 length: 13 residues. CDR1 and CDR2 from the germline V gene are MNHEY and SVGAGI. Here the CDR3 reads CASMGQGWNEQFF. In nucleotides, the CDR3 is TGTGCCAGCATGGGGCAGGGGTGGAATGAGCAGTTCTTC.

The chain joins TRBV7-6 to TRBJ2-3; 13 bases are a match to TRBD2. The V gene's germline CDR1 is SGHVS and CDR2 FNYEAQ. V lost 5 bases to trimming and J lost 7 bases; unmatched junction nucleotides: 6. The length of the CDR3 is 15 residues. As DNA, the CDR3 is TGTGCCAGCAGCCCCCCGGGACTAGCGGGGAATACGCAGTATTTT. As protein: CASSPPGLAGNTQYF.

The V and J genes are TRBV30 and TRBJ1-1; 10 nucleotides align to TRBD1. V shed 3 bases and J 7 bases; nucleotides not matched to a gene: 11. The CDR3 runs 15 residues. Germline-derived CDR1 and CDR2 are GTSNPN and SVGIG (reference sequence). The CDR3 loop reads CAWSPRQGAILEAFF. The CDR3 region has the DNA TGTGCCTGGAGCCCAAGACAGGGGGCGATCCTTGAAGCTTTCTTT.

The chain couples TRBV27 to TRBJ2-1; TRBD1 matches 9 bases. This CDR3 is 14 amino acids long. With 5 bases clipped from V and 9 bases from J, the junction kept 8 bases outside the gene matches. Germline V gene sequence: CDR1 MNHEY, CDR2 SMNVEV (reference sequence). The DNA for the CDR3 is TGTGCCAGCAGTCCGGGACAGGGAGGCGGTGAGCAGTTCTTC. Protein: CASSPGQGGGEQFF.

The chain combines TRBV24-1 with TRBJ2-1, with TRBD1 identical over 7 bases. Germline V CDR1 and CDR2: KGHDR, SFDVKD. The CDR3 length is 12 residues. V gave up 9 bases and J gave up 3 bases; unmatched junction bases: 1. DNA of the CDR3: TGTGCCACCGGGACAGACTACAATGAGCAGTTCTTC. It codes for CATGTDYNEQFF.

The chain couples TRBV6-1 to TRBJ2-2, with a weak D call TRBD2 (5 bases). V lost 4 bases and J lost 0, with 12 bases in between. This CDR3 comprises 16 residues. Germline V lookup: CDR1 MNHNS, CDR2 SASEGT. CDR3 loop: CASSGKWESNTGELFF. CDR3 coding DNA: TGTGCCAGCAGTGGGAAGTGGGAGTCGAACACCGGGGAGCTGTTTTTT.

V gene TRBV12-3 or TRBV12-4 combines with J gene TRBJ1-6, with D unclear. CDR3 length: 12 amino acids. The ends were cut back, 3 bases at V and 10 bases at J, with 7 bases in the middle. The CDR3 sequence is CASSFLESPLHF. DNA for the CDR3: TGTGCCAGCAGTTTTTTGGAGTCACCCCTCCACTTT.

The rearrangement joins TRBV6-2 or TRBV6-3 to TRBJ1-3, with D uncertain. CDR3 length equals 12 residues. Germline CDR1 reads MNHEY; CDR2 reads SVGEGT. V lost 6 bases to trimming and J lost 4 bases, with 7 bases between them. The chain's CDR3 is CASSQSGNTIYF. The CDR3 DNA is TGTGCCAGCAGCCAAAGCGGAAACACCATATATTTT.

The J gene is TRBJ2-2, the V gene TRBV24-1, with 7 bases aligning to TRBD2. Germline CDR1 and CDR2: KGHDR and SFDVKD. V dropped 9 bases and J dropped 6; count of bases not matched to a gene: 3. This CDR3 has 12 amino acids. The CDR3: CATGGRAGELFF. The CDR3 DNA follows: TGTGCCACCGGAGGGAGGGCCGGGGAGCTGTTTTTT.

This clone turned up a few times. V is TRBV5-1 and J is TRBJ1-4; 7 bases match TRBD1. The CDR3 spans 16 residues. The V gene end was trimmed by 4 bases and the J gene end by 0 bases; junction bases not matched to a gene: 6. Germline lookup yields CDR1 SGHRS and CDR2 YFSETQ. In nucleotides, the CDR3 is TGCGCCAGCAGCGCCGGGACAGAGTCAACTAATGAAAAACTGTTTTTT. Translating it yields CASSAGTESTNEKLFF.

Comment on this clone: At one end the junction does not follow the germline gene, possibly because of a read error. The V call is TRBV14, the J call TRBJ2-7; maybe TRBD1 (6 bases). In germline, CDR1 is SGHDN, CDR2 FVKESK. The CDR3 spans 12 residues. CDR3 nucleotide sequence: TGTGCCAGCAGCCAAGTGATAGGGACACAGAACTTC. Translation gives CASSQVIGTQNF. Full variable domain (rest looked up from reference TRBV14 and TRBJ2-7): EAGVTQFPSHSVIEKGQTVTLRCDPISGHDNLYWYRRVMGKEIKFLLHFVKESKQDESGMPNNRFLAERTGGTYSTLKVQPAELEDSGVYFCASSQVIGTQNFGPGTRLTVT.

V gene TRBV14 combines with J gene TRBJ2-5; D is ambiguous. The CDR3 loop spans 13 amino acids. Germline V lookup: CDR1 SGHDN, CDR2 FVKESK. The V gene lost 3 bases and the J gene lost 1 base, with 6 bases spanning the gap. The CDR3 region is CASSQTGQETQYF. Written as DNA, the CDR3 is TGTGCCAGCAGCCAGACTGGCCAAGAGACCCAGTACTTC.

The chain carries TRBV2 and TRBJ1-4; 10 bases align to TRBD1. The CDR3 covers 14 residues. Germline trimming cut 6 bases from V and 8 bases from J; bases unmatched to any gene: 6. Germline V CDR1 and CDR2: SNHLY, FYNNEI. The CDR3 loop reads CASRETGGTEKLFF. The DNA of the CDR3 is TGTGCCAGCAGGGAGACAGGGGGCACCGAAAAACTGTTTTTT.

This rearrangement joins TRBV3-1 (or the pseudogene TRBV3-2) to TRBJ2-7; D remains unclear. Between the trimmed V and J ends, which lost 1 base and 0 bases, there was a span of 7 bases. Germline assignment: CDR1 LGHDT and CDR2 YNNKEL (reference sequence). The CDR3 loop spans 14 amino acids. The CDR3 sequence is CASSQGDFSYEQYF. The CDR3 DNA is TGTGCCAGCAGCCAAGGAGACTTCTCCTACGAGCAGTACTTC.

A single count supports this clone. CDR3 sequence (DNA): TGTGCCAGCAGTTTTTCCGGGACAGGGGAATACAATGAGCAGTTCTTC. This sequence encodes CASSFSGTGEYNEQFF. The chain recombines TRBV6-5 with TRBJ2-1, with TRBD1 identical over 10 bases. The CDR3 covers 16 residues. Trimming cost V 4 bases and J 4 bases; bases outside gene matches: 7. The V gene's germline CDR1 is MNHEY and CDR2 SVGAGI.

This clone has only one observation. The CDR3 here is CASSLSGGGGGYTF. The CDR3 DNA sequence: TGTGCCAGCAGTTTATCGGGTGGTGGGGGCGGCTACACCTTC. The genes are TRBV27 and TRBJ1-2, with D maybe TRBD1 (6 bases). V was clipped by 0 bases and J by 8 bases, with 13 bases between them. Per the germline V gene, CDR1 is MNHEY and CDR2 is SMNVEV (reference sequence). The CDR3 contains 14 residues.